This TCR beta chain was captured in a study of OX40 agonist ivuxolimab in advanced cancers. The CDR3 consists of 14 residues. Germline values: CDR1 MDHEN, CDR2 SYDVKM. V was trimmed by 3 bases and J by 6 bases, leaving 14 bases between them. Here immunoSEQ multiplex PCR was the method, and the copy in TCRdb shows in-frame clones only, minus some. The table includes about 78,000 clones, roughly 92% detected once. This clone was seen a few times. The source is an adult with an advanced solid tumor such as melanoma, head and neck, liver or kidney cancer. The chain carries TRBV28 and TRBJ1-2; no reliable D call. The source material was CD4+ or CD8+ T cells sorted from blood, sampled in a trial of the OX40 agonist ivuxolimab. The CDR3 region is CASSLVGFADGYTF. Here the CDR3 DNA reads TGTGCCAGCAGTTTGGTGGGGTTCGCCGATGGCTACACCTTC.